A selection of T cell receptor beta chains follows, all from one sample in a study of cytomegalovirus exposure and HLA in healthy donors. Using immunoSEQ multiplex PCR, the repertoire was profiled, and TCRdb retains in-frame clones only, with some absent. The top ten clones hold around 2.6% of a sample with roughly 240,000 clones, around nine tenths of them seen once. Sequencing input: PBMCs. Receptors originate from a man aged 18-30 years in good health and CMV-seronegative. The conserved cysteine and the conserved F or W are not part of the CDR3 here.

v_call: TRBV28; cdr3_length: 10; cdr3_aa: ASSFSPYEQY
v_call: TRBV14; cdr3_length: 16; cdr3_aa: ASSQVSWRQGSNQPQH
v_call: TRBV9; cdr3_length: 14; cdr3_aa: ASSVGLAEAGDTQY
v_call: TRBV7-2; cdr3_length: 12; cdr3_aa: ASSLGGGPDTQY
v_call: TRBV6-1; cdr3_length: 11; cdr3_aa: ASSEGFGVTIY
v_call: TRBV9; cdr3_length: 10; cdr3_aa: ASSVDGYGYT
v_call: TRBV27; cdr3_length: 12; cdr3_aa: ASSPGYSNQPQH
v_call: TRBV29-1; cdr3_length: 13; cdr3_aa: SVEAGQGGLYGYT
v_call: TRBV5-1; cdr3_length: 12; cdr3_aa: ASSLRGQDTEAF
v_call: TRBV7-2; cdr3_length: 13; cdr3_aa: ASSSTGGSYNEQF
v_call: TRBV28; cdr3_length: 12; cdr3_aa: ASSLSTGGNTIY
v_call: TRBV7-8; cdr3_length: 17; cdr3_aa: ASSIGTRKSGRAYNEQF
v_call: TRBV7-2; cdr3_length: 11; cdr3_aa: ASSQDSANEQF
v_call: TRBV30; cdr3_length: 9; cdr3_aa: AWSMNREAF
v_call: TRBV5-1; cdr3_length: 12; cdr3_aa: ASSRGEGVNIQY
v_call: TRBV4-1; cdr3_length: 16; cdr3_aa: ASSPLVAGGRSSYEQY
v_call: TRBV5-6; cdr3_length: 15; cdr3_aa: ASSLTRTARMNTEAF
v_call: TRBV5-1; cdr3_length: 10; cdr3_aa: ASSLEGEAQF